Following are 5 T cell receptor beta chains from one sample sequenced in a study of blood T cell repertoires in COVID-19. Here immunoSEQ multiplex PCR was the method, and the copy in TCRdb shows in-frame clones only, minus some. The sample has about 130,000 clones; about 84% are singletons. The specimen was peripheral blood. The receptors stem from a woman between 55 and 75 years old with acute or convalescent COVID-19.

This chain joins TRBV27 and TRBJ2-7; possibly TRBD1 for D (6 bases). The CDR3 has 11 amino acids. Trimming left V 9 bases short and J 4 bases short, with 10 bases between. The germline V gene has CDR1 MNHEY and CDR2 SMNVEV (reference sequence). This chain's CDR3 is CASSRGYEQYF. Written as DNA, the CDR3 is TGTGCCAGTTCGAGGGGGTACGAGCAGTACTTC.

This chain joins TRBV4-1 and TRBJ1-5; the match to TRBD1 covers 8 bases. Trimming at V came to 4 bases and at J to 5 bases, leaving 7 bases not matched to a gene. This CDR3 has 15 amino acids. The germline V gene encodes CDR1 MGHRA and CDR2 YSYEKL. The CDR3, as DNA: TGCGCCAGCAGCCCAACAGGGGGGGTCTATCAGCCCCAGCATTTT. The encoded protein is CASSPTGGVYQPQHF.

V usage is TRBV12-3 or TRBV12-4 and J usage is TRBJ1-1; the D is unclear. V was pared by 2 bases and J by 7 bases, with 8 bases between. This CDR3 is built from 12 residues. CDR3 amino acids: CASSLLSSEAFF. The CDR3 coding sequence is TGTGCCAGCAGTTTACTAAGTAGTGAAGCTTTCTTT.

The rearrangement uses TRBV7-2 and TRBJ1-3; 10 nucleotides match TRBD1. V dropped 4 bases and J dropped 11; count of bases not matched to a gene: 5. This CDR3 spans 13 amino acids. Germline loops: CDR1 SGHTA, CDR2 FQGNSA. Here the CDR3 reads CASSSGTGDPIYF. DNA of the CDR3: TGTGCCAGCAGCTCCGGGACAGGGGACCCCATATATTTT.

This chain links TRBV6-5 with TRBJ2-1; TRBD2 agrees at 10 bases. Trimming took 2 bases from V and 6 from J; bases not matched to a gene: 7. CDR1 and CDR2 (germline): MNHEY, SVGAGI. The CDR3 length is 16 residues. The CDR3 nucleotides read TGTGCCAGCAGTTACGCGATGGGACTAGCGATCAATGAGCAGTTCTTC. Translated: CASSYAMGLAINEQFF.